The present T cell receptor beta chain was sequenced within a study of blood T cell repertoires in COVID-19 (dated by TCRdb to about 2020). Turning to the overall study: Samples from collaborators originated in the United States, Italy and Spain and spanned both the acute and convalescent phases of COVID-19. The material from the prospective study consisted of cDNA or gDNA derived from T cells, B-cell-depleted T cells, or PBMCs. The dataset comprised deeply sampled blood TCRbeta repertoires from subjects exposed to, actively infected with, or recovered from COVID-19. The repertoires were released in a freely available public database meant as a resource for research on the immune response to SARS-CoV-2. Samples came from the ongoing ImmuneRACE study (first 160 participants) plus 1,254 subjects from 6 global collaborators. Sample metadata almost always included a de-identified subject ID, COVID-19 status, age in years and sex. Where available, HLA class I and class II types were taken from metadata supplied by the sample provider and were not determined by assay-based typing.

TCRbeta CDR3 regions were amplified from genomic DNA by means of the immunoSEQ Assay, a bias-controlled multiplex PCR. The paper's data handling went like this. The number of nucleated cells in each sample was estimated from the amplification of reference gene primers within the assay. Sequence reads were collapsed and filtered to measure the absolute abundance of every unique TCRbeta CDR3 rearrangement. For each sample, productive Simpson clonality was calculated as the square root of Simpson's diversity index across productive rearrangements. TCRdb limited this immuneACCESS table to in-frame rearrangements with V and J called. A share of clones is missing; checked studies link under half to unresolved V genes, and the rest is unexplained. Clonal size and the V and J genes are those of that table, whereas D and trimming came from the DNA. This sample has 240,000 or so clones in its table, and roughly four fifths of those were observed once. The ten biggest clones cover 7.5% of the sample.

Summary of the overall study and its limitations: How much clinical and demographic metadata was included differed by source and by participant, and the metadata was provided uncurated.

At one collaborating source in Seattle, patients were enrolled during active infection and were followed longitudinally through the course of disease. Collaborating institutions collected whole blood in K2EDTA tubes following their own protocols. For TCRbeta analysis, collaborator samples were shipped as frozen whole blood, as isolated PBMCs, or as DNA extracted from either sample type. As to this clone: No antigen is known for it. Per-base qualities were not stored, and no clone one base away is much larger.

Sequences MNHEY (CDR1) and SMNVEV (CDR2) are obtained from the germline V gene (reference sequence). Including the terminal cysteine and phenylalanine, the CDR3 comprises 13 residues. Just CDR3 DNA is preserved here, 39 bases in frame from base 1. V is reduced by 2 bases and J by 9 bases, leaving a spacing of 11 bases between them. The rearranged segments are TRBV27 and TRBJ1-5; the D gene lacks a confident call. This receptor was identified in a woman aged 80 or over with COVID-19, enrolled during active disease. The sample was peripheral blood. The CDR3 region has the sequence CASSLTSSGPQHF. The DNA reads as follows: TGTGCCAGCAGTTTAACGAGTAGTGGGCCCCAGCATTTT.